This TCR beta chain appears in the sequencing data of a study of T cells in Graves' hyperthyroidism and ophthalmopathy (dated by TCRdb to between 2018 and 2021). General notes on the study: Peripheral blood samples were taken at initial diagnosis, before any treatment was given. A discovery cohort of roughly 100 patients, about 43 with Graves' ophthalmopathy and 55 to 60 with stable Graves' hyperthyroidism, was used to find distinguishing TCR V-J signatures. Prospective prediction of ophthalmopathy was tested in an independent validation cohort consisting of fewer than 20 hyperthyroidism patients and 17 patients who later progressed to ophthalmopathy. The 95 to 100 discovery patients were divided at random into training and test sets in a 7:3 ratio. In addition, the study compared T-cell repertoires in thyroid tissue and in blood from a handful of Graves' hyperthyroidism patients. After sampling, hyperthyroidism patients received methimazole starting at 30 mg daily, and ophthalmopathy patients received high-dose intravenous methylprednisolone. The paper reports TCR Vbeta CDR3 sequencing of fewer than 150 peripheral blood samples: under 45 ophthalmopathy, 75 to 80 hyperthyroidism and about 17 progressor patients.

Amplification of TCR beta CDR3 regions was carried out from RNA transcripts. A first-round RT-PCR of the TCR CDR3 used the HTBI primer set with the Qiagen OneStep RT-PCR kit. The libraries were constructed in a second round of multiplex PCR and then size-selected and purified. Paired-end sequencing of the libraries was performed with 100 bp reads on an Illumina HiSeq2000. Regarding the original processing steps: SOAPnuke was used to process the raw data, throwing out any read that contained adapters or uncalled bases, had a mean Phred below 15, or lacked an exact constant-primer or identifier match. COPE v1.2.5 was used to merge the high-quality paired reads, and each unique nucleotide sequence was defined as a clonotype. Clonotypes were aligned to IMGT TRBV, TRBD and TRBJ reference segments using MiTCR v1.1. The analysis included only V-J combinations with a frequency above 0.0001, which together covered around 99% of the repertoires. A TCS score was defined as the ratio of F50 (clonal expansion) to E x V (chaos), with BLOSUM62-based TCRdist applied between CDR3 peptides within each V-J. Welch's t-statistics and random forest reduced 500 to 550 V-J features to about 13, which were used in a naive Bayes classifier (R e1071). Starting from the raw public reads, TCRdb applied fastp trimming at Q25, assembled clones with MiXCR and retained in-frame beta chains. Each entry is one CDR3 protein sequence, shown with its most common DNA and genes. The V and J calls, along with clone size, are taken from TCRdb and not from the paper's own processing. The sample table holds approximately 400,000 distinct CDR3 sequences, of which roughly an eighth were seen once. Of the sample, 25% to 30% is held by the ten largest clones.

V sheds 4 bases and J sheds 7 bases, leaving 13 bases between their ends. The germline V gene (reference sequence) specifies SEHNR as CDR1 and FQNEAQ as CDR2. Including cysteine and phenylalanine, the CDR3 has 14 amino acids. The entry retains the CDR3 DNA only, 42 bases that are in frame from base 1. This clonotype showed up many times. Its antigen target is currently unknown. The sample holds no much larger clone one base away, and base qualities are not on file. What the authors observed across the whole study: Ophthalmopathy was separated from stable hyperthyroidism by a 13 V-J signature model, with 87.88% sensitivity and approximately 84% specificity obtained in cross-validation and 80%/75% obtained in testing. Most expanded thyroid clonotypes (frequency above 0.001) were also detected in blood, suggesting blood repertoires may reflect thyroid immune responses. In validation, the model predicted progression to ophthalmopathy with about 71% sensitivity and around 72% specificity, a median of about 6.7 months before onset. No statistical method was used to fix the sample size in advance, and group allocation was not hidden from the investigators.

Ophthalmopathy patients had moderately to severely active disease, Clinical Activity Score of at least 3, NOSPECS grade of at least 4, and duration under 3 months. Patients with uncontrolled infections, other autoimmune diseases, pregnancy or lactation were excluded. Diagnoses relied on clinical symptoms, serum thyroxine and TRAb, thyroid ultrasound and orbital computed tomography. PBMCs were isolated from approximately 10 ml of fresh peripheral blood by Ficoll-Paque density gradient centrifugation. Total RNA was extracted using Trizol reagent, and RNA quality was assessed on an Agilent 2100 Bioanalyzer.

Recombination joined TRBV7-9 with TRBJ1-4; the D gene is possibly TRBD1, with 5 bases matching. This TCR was sampled from a man aged 45 to 65 with Graves' ophthalmopathy. Sequencing was carried out using blood. For the CDR3, the sequence is CASSYPRGGEKLFF. In nucleotide form, the sequence is TGTGCCAGCAGCTATCCACGGGGCGGTGAAAAACTGTTTTTT.